This T cell receptor (beta chain) comes out of a study of blood T cells in healthy people across ages. Note on this clonotype: What it recognizes is unknown.

Study-wide points: It was found that TCR beta diversity correlated strongly with the percentage of naive T cells.

Donors were systemically healthy Caucasian individuals from Russia aged 6 to 90 years. Each sample had at least 6.5 million PBMCs isolated. Next came a second PCR, run for 7 to 11 cycles, which used a sample-barcoded 5' primer along with a J-beta primer mix. CDR3-containing paired-end reads numbered at least 3 million in each sample. TCRdb re-called the 5' RACE reads through MiXCR, storing one row per CDR3 protein. Of some 920,000 distinct CDR3 sequences listed, about 51% were seen once; the top ten hold about 20%. Sequenced material: blood. This receptor was identified in a woman aged 60 to 75 in good health.

CDR3 region: CSVFGLVAYEQYF. CDR3 DNA sequence: TGCAGCGTTTTCGGACTAGTGGCCTACGAGCAGTACTTC. This chain joins TRBV29-1 and TRBJ2-7, with 7 nucleotides matching TRBD2. The CDR3 has 13 residues. With V trimmed by 5 bases and J by 2 bases, 6 bases remained unmatched. Germline assignment: CDR1 SQVTM and CDR2 ANQGSEA.